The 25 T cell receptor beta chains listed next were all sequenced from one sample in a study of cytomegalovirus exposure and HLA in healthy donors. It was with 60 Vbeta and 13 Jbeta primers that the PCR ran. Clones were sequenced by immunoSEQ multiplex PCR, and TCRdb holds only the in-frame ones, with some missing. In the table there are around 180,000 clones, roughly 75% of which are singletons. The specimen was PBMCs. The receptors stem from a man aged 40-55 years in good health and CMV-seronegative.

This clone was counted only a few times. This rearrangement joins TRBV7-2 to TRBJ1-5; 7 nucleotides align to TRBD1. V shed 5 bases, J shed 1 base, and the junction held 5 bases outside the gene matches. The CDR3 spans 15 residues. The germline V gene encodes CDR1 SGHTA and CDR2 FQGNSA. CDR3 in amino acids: CASSGGGQSNQPQHF. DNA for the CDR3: TGTGCCAGCAGCGGAGGGGGACAGAGCAATCAGCCCCAGCATTTT.

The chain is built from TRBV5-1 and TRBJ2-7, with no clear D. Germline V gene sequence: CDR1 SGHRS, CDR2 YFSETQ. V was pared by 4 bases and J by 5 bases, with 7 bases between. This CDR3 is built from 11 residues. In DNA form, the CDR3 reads TGCGCCAGCAGCGTTACGGACGAGCAGTACTTC. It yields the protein CASSVTDEQYF. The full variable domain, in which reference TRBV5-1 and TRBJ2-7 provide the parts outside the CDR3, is KAGVTQTPRYLIKTRGQQVTLSCSPISGHRSVSWYQQTPGQGLQFLFEYFSETQRNKGNFPGRFSGRQFSNSRSEMNVSTLELGDSALYLCASSVTDEQYFGPGTRLTVT.

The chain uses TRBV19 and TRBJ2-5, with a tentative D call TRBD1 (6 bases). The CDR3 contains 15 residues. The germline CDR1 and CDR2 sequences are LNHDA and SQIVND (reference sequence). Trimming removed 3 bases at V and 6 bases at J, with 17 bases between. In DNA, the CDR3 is TGTGCCAGTAGTATTACTCCCCTACAGGGCCAGACCCAGTACTTC. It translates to CASSITPLQGQTQYF.

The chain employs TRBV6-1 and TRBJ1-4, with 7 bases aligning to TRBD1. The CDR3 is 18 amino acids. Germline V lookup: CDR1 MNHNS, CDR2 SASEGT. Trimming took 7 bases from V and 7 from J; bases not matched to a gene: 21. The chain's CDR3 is CASNDRDFRIGASEKLFF. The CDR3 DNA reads TGTGCCAGCAATGACAGGGACTTTCGAATCGGGGCTTCTGAAAAACTGTTTTTT.

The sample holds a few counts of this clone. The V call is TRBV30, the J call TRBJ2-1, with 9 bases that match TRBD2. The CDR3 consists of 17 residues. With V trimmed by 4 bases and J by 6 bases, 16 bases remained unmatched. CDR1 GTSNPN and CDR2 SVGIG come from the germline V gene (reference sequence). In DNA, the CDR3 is TGTGCCTGGACCGAGACTAGCGGCCGACGAATAGTCAATGAGCAGTTCTTC. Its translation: CAWTETSGRRIVNEQFF. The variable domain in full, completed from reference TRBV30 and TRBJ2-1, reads SQTIHQWPATLVQPVGSPLSLECTVEGTSNPNLYWYRQAAGRGLQLLFYSVGIGQISSEVPQNLSASRPQDRQFILSSKKLLLSDSGFYLCAWTETSGRRIVNEQFFGPGTRLTVL.

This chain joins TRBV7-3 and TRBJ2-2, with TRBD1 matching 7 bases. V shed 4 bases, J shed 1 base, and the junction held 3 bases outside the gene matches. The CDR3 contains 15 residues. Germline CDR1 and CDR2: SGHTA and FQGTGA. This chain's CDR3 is CASSSRGRNTGELFF. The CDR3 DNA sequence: TGTGCCAGCAGCTCCAGGGGGAGGAACACCGGGGAGCTGTTTTTT.

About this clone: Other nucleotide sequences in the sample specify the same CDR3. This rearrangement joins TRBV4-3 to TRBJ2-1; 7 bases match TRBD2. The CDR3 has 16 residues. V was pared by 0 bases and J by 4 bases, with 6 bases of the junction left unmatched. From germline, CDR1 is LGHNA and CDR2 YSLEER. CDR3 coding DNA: TGCGCCAGCAGCCAAGATGGGGCGGGAGTTTACAATGAGCAGTTCTTC. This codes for CASSQDGAGVYNEQFF.

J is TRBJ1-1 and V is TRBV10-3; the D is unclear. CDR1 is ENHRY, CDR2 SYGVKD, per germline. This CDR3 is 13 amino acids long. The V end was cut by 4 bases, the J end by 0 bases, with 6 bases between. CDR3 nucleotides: TGTGCCATCAGTGGGGCAGTGAACACTGAAGCTTTCTTT. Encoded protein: CAISGAVNTEAFF.

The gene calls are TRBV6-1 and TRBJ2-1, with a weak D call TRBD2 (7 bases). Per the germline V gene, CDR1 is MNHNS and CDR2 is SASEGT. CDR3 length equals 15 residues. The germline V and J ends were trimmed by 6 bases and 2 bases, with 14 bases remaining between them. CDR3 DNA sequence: TGTGCCAGCAGGAGGGGGGGGAACACCTACAATGAGCAGTTCTTC. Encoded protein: CASRRGGNTYNEQFF.

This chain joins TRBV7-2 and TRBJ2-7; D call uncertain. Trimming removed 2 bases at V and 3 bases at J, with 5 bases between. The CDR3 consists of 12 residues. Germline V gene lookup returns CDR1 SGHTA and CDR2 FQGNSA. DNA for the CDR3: TGTGCCAGCAGCTTAAGAGACTACGAGCAGTACTTC. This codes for CASSLRDYEQYF.

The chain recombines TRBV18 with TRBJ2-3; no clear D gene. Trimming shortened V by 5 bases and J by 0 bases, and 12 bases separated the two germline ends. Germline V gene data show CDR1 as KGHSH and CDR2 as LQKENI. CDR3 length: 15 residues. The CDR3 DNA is TGTGCCAGCTCAAATGGAGTAACTAGCACAGATACGCAGTATTTT. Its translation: CASSNGVTSTDTQYF.

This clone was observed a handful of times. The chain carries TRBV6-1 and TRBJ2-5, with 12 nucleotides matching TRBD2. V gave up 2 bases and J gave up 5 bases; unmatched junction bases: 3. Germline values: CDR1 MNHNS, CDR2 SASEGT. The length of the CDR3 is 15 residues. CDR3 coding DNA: TGTGCCAGCAGTGAACTAGCGGGGGGGCTGGAGACCCAGTACTTC. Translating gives CASSELAGGLETQYF.

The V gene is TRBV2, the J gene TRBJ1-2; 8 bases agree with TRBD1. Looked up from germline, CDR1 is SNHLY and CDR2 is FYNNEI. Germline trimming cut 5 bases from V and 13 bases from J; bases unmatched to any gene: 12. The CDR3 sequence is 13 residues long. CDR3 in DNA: TGTGCCAGCAGTACTGACAGGGGACACGTCGGCACCTTC. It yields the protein CASSTDRGHVGTF.

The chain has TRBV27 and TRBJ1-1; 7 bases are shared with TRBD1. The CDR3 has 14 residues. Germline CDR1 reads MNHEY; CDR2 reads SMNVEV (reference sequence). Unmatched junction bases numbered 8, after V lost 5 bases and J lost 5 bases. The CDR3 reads CASSPWTGNTEAFF. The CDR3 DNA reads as TGTGCCAGCAGTCCCTGGACAGGCAATACTGAAGCTTTCTTT.

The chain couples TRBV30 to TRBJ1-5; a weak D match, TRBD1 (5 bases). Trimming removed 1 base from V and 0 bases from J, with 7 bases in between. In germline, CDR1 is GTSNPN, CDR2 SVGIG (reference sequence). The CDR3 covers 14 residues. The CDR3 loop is CAWSEGDSNQPQHF. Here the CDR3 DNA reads TGTGCCTGGAGTGAAGGGGATAGCAATCAGCCCCAGCATTTT.

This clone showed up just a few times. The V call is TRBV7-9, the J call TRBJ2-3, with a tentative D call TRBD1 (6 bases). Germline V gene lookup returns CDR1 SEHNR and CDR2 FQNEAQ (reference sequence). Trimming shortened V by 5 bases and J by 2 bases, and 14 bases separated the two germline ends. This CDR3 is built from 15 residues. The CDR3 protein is CASSTRDIPTDTQYF. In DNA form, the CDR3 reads TGTGCCAGCAGCACTCGGGACATACCCACAGATACGCAGTATTTT. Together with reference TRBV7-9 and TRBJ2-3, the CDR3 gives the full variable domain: DTGVSQNPRHKITKRGQNVTFRCDPISEHNRLYWYRQTLGQGPEFLTYFQNEAQLEKSRLLSDRFSAERPKGSFSTLEIQRTEQGDSAMYLCASSTRDIPTDTQYFGPGTRLTVL.

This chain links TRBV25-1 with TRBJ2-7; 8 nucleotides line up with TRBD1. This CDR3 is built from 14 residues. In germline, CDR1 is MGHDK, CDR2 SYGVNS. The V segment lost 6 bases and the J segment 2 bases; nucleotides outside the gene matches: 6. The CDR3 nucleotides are TGTGCCAGCAGGAGGACAGGGCTAACCTACGAGCAGTACTTC. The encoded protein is CASRRTGLTYEQYF.

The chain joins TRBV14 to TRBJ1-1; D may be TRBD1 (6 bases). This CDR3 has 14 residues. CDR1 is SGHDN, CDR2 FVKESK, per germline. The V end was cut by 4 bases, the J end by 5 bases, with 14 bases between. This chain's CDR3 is CASSLVQGRTEAFF. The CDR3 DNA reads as TGTGCCAGCAGCCTCGTACAGGGAAGGACTGAAGCTTTCTTT.

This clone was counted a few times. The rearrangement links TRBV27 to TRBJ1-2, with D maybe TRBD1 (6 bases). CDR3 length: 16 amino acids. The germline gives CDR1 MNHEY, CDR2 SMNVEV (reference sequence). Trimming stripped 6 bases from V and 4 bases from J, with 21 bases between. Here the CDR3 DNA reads TGTGCCAGCAGCCGCGGCGGGGGCGCACCCCTCTATGGCTACACCTTC. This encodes CASSRGGGAPLYGYTF.

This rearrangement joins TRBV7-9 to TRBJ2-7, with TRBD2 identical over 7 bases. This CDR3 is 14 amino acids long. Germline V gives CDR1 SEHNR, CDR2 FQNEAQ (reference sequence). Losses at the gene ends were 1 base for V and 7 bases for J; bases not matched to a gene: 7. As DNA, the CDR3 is TGTGCCAGCAGCTTAGGGGGGAGGGGCGAGGAGCAGTACTTC. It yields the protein CASSLGGRGEEQYF.

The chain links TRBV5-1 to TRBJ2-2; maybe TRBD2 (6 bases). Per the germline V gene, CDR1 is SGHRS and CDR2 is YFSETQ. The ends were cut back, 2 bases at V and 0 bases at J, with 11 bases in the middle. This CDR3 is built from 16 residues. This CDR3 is CASSFRSGPNTGELFF. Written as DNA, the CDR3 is TGCGCCAGCAGCTTCAGAAGCGGGCCGAACACCGGGGAGCTGTTTTTT.

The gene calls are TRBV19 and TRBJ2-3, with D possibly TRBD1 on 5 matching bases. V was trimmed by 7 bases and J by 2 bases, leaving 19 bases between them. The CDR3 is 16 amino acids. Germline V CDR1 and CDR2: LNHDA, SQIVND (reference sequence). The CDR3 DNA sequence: TGTGCCAGTAAAACCCGCCTACAGGAGTCCACAGATACGCAGTATTTT. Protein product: CASKTRLQESTDTQYF.

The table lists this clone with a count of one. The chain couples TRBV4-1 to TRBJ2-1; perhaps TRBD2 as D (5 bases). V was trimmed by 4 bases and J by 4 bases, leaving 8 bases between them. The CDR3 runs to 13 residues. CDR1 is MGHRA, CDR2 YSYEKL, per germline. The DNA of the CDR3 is TGCGCCAGCAGCCTCGGGGTTTACAATGAGCAGTTCTTC. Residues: CASSLGVYNEQFF.

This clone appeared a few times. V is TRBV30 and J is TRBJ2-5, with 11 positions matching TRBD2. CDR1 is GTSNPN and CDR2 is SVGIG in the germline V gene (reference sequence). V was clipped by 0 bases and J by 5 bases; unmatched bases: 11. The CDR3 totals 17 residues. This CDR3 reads CAWSVDGTSGERETQYF. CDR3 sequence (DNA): TGTGCCTGGAGTGTAGACGGGACTAGCGGTGAACGGGAGACCCAGTACTTC.

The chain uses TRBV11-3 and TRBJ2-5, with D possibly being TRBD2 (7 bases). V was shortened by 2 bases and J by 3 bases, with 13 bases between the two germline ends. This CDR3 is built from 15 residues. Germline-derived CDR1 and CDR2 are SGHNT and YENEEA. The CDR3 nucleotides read TGTGCCAGCAGCTTAATGGTAGGGGGGGAAGAGACCCAGTACTTC. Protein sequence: CASSLMVGGEETQYF.